A selection of T cell receptor beta chains follows, all from one sample in a study of T cell repertoires in cytomegalovirus infection. TCRdb processed the reads anew with MiXCR; each CDR3 protein has one entry. The sample has 150,000 to 200,000 distinct CDR3 sequences; around an eighth are singletons. The sample was PBMCs. These TCRs come from a human donor in good health (CMV status not recorded). Some clones in this sample may be carry-over from other donors' samples. CDR3s include the opening cysteine and the closing phenylalanine or tryptophan. Fields, in order: J gene, V gene, clone size, D gene, CDR3 DNA, CDR3 protein. D genes are given only for firm matches. Size is stated for part of the rows, as once, few or many counts, or as a class when the clone is expanded.

TRBJ2-7 | TRBV28 | few | NA | TGTGCCAGCAGTTTCAACCAGGGAACCTACGAGCAGTACTTC | CASSFNQGTYEQYF
TRBJ2-2 | TRBV20-1 | few | NA | TGCAGTGCTCCCACTTCACTCGCGAACACCGGGGAGCTGTTTTTT | CSAPTSLANTGELFF
TRBJ2-3 | TRBV7-9 | many | NA | TGTGCCAGCAGCTTTACGGACTCCGGCACAGATACGCAGTATTTT | CASSFTDSGTDTQYF
TRBJ1-2 | TRBV28 | few | TRBD1 | TGTGCCAGCAGTGACAGGGACTACACCTTC | CASSDRDYTF
TRBJ1-4 | TRBV20-1 | many | NA | TGCAGTGCTAGGGTTCCAGGGTTTTCAACTAATGAAAAACTGTTTTTT | CSARVPGFSTNEKLFF
TRBJ2-2 | TRBV7-9 | many | TRBD2 | TGTGCCAGCAGCTTCAGACTAGCGGGACGGACCGGGGAGCTGTTTTTT | CASSFRLAGRTGELFF
TRBJ2-3 | TRBV29-1 | few | TRBD2 | TGCAGCGTTGAGATGACTAGCGGGAGTAGGTATACGCAGTATTTT | CSVEMTSGSRYTQYF
TRBJ2-3 | TRBV28 | NA | NA | TGTGCCAGCAGTTTAACCCTTTCGATCACAGATACGCAGTATTTT | CASSLTLSITDTQYF
TRBJ1-1 | TRBV7-2 | many | TRBD1 | TGTGCCAGCAGATTACAGGGGATCGGCACTGAAGCTTTCTTT | CASRLQGIGTEAFF
TRBJ1-5 | TRBV20-1 | NA | NA | TGCAGTGCGCCCCAGTTAGGGGTGGGCAATCAGCCCCAGCATTTT | CSAPQLGVGNQPQHF
TRBJ2-4 | TRBV6-1 | many | NA | TGTGCCAGCAGTTACGGAGGAAGAATAGCCAAAAACATTCAGTACTTC | CASSYGGRIAKNIQYF
TRBJ1-3 | TRBV29-1 | few | TRBD1 | TGCAGCTCATCAGACAGGGCAGAAAACACCATATATTTT | CSSSDRAENTIYF
TRBJ1-5 | TRBV7-2 | NA | NA | TGTGCCAGCAGCCTAGCAGGGTCCGGGAATCAGCCCCAGCATTTT | CASSLAGSGNQPQHF
TRBJ2-1 | TRBV4-1 | many | TRBD2 | TGCGCCAGCAGCCAAGACCCCGGGACTAGCTCCTACAATGAGCAGTTCTTC | CASSQDPGTSSYNEQFF
TRBJ2-1 | TRBV7-8 | many | TRBD2 | TGTGCCAGCAGCTTAGCGCTAGTACTAGCGGGGAACAATGAGCAGTTCTTC | CASSLALVLAGNNEQFF
TRBJ2-1 | TRBV28 | many | NA | TGTGCCAGCAGTGTTTTGAATGAGCAGTTCTTC | CASSVLNEQFF